This TCR beta chain stems from a study of T cell responses to AZD1222 COVID-19 vaccine. Study-wide points: Only a handful of AZD1222 recipients, about six in all, had baseline seropositivity. Clonal diversity was possibly underestimated, and the donors were mostly white British, with more females.

The data were produced by immunoSEQ multiplex PCR, yet TCRdb's version contains in-frame clones alone and is incomplete. The data contain tens of thousands of clones, roughly 87% of them singletons. On this clone: Its antigen is not identified.

Sample: peripheral blood, taken on day 0 of AZD1222 vaccination. The receptor was isolated from an adult in good health.

CDR3 sequence: CASSSSVRNSNQPQHF. The CDR3 DNA reads as TGTGCCAGCTCATCCTCGGTGAGGAATAGCAATCAGCCCCAGCATTTT. The chain carries TRBV18 and TRBJ1-5; D ambiguous. The CDR3 is 16 amino acids. Germline CDR1 and CDR2: KGHSH and LQKENI. The germline V and J ends were trimmed by 5 bases and 0 bases, with 14 bases remaining between them.